This T cell receptor (beta chain) was sequenced in a study of blood T cell repertoires in COVID-19. The overall study: Sample material is recorded as cDNA or gDNA derived from T cells, B-cell-depleted T cells, or PBMCs.

Methods used by the authors: Estimation of nucleated cell counts was performed using reference gene primer amplification. Using immunoSEQ multiplex PCR, the repertoire was profiled, and TCRdb retains in-frame clones only, with some absent. V and J calls and clone size are given by that table; D and trimming were obtained from the DNA. The table shows roughly 50,000 clones, with more than 70% occurring only once. CDR1 and CDR2 (germline): SGHVS, FQNEAQ. Trimming at V came to 4 bases and at J to 4 bases, leaving 12 bases not matched to a gene. The CDR3 runs 16 residues. This chain links TRBV7-8 with TRBJ1-2; TRBD1 aligns across 7 bases. The clonotype originates from a human donor in a cohort sampled during active COVID-19. The specimen sequenced was peripheral blood. The CDR3 DNA is TGTGCCAGCAGCTCCCTAACTGGACAGGTACCCTATGGCTACACCTTC. Its translation: CASSSLTGQVPYGYTF. The full variable domain, with the rest looked up from reference TRBV7-8 and TRBJ1-2, is GAGVSQSPRYKVAKRGQDVALRCDPISGHVSLFWYQQALGQGPEFLTYFQNEAQLDKSGLPSDRFFAERPEGSVSTLKIQRTQQEDSAVYLCASSSLTGQVPYGYTFGSGTRLTVV.